Listed here is a single T cell receptor (beta chain). Its antigen is currently unknown. The sample belongs to a study of T cells in women clearing cervical HPV infection. Study-level information: Controls were women whose single incident HPV16 infection cleared within 12 months without precancer or cancer.

immunoSEQ multiplex PCR used an average of about 1,200 ng genomic DNA. Method: immunoSEQ multiplex PCR; TCRdb's copy keeps in-frame clones and lacks some. The sample data list tens of thousands of clones. Study-level points and caveats: A classifier using richness and V gene abundances reached an AUC of under 0.9.

The sequenced material came from blood buffy coat. The receptor was isolated from a woman between 18 and 70 years old with a cervical HPV16 infection that either progressed to CIN3+ or cleared (not recorded which).

The CDR3 DNA, read in part, is TGTGCCAGCAGTTTACGCCTGAGGGGCGCCGGG. This gives the protein CASSLRLRGAG. The full CDR3 protein reads CASSLRLRGAGAFF. The J gene is TRBJ1-1, the V gene TRBV28; D may be TRBD1 (5 bases). The read gets to within 3 residues of the CDR3 end, and the germline J gene fills in the rest. Germline V gene sequence: CDR1 MDHEN, CDR2 SYDVKM. There are 14 residues in the CDR3.